This TCR beta chain was captured by sequencing in a study of blood T cell repertoires in COVID-19. Study members were between roughly 18 and 100 years old and lived in 24 US regions. Study processing details: Reference gene primer amplification gave nucleated cell count estimates. TCRdb's table, derived via immunoSEQ multiplex PCR, lists solely in-frame clones and lacks some. V and J calls and clone size follow that table, whereas D and trimming were derived from the DNA. Of roughly 150,000 clones detected, about 86% appear once; the ten largest clones hold more than 5.5%. In this sample, this clone turned up a few times. CDR3 size: 12 residues. Deletions cut 8 bases from V and 4 bases from J, with 9 bases between. CDR1 is LNHDA and CDR2 is SQIVND in the germline V gene (reference sequence).

The chain employs TRBV19 and TRBJ1-5, with D possibly being TRBD1 (6 bases). The origin of this receptor is a man aged 45-60 years who had recovered from COVID-19. Material for sequencing was PBMCs or T cells enriched from blood (not recorded which). CDR3 residues: CASGQLNQPQHF. The CDR3 DNA is TGTGCCAGTGGACAGTTGAATCAGCCCCAGCATTTT.